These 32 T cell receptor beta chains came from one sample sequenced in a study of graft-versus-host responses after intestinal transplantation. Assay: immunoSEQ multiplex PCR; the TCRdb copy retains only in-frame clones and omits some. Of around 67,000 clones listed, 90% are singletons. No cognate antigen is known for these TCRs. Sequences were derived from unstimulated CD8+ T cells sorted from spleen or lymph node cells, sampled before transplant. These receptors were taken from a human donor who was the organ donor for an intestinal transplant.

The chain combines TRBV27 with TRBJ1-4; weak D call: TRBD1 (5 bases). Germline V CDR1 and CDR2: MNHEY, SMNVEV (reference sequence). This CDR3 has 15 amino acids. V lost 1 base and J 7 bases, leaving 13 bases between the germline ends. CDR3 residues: CASSLFGQGFEKLFF. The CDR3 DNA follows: TGTGCCAGCAGTTTATTTGGGCAGGGATTTGAAAAACTGTTTTTT.

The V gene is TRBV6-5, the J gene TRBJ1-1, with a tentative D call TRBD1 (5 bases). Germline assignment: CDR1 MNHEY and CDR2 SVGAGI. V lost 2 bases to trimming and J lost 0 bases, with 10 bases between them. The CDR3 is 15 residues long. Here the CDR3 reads CASSYATGMNTEAFF. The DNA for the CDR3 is TGTGCCAGCAGTTACGCTACAGGCATGAACACTGAAGCTTTCTTT.

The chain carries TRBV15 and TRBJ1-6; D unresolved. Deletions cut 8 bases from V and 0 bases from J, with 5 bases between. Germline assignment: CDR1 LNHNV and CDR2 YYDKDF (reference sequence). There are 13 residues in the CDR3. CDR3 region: CATAGSYNSPLHF. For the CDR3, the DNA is TGTGCCACCGCGGGCTCCTATAATTCACCCCTCCACTTT.

The CDR3 spells CASSLDGGAHNEKLFF. The CDR3 DNA sequence: TGTGCCAGCAGCTTAGATGGCGGGGCTCATAATGAAAAACTGTTTTTT. The chain couples TRBV11-3 to TRBJ1-4; the D gene is possibly TRBD1 (5 bases). CDR3 size: 16 residues. CDR1 SGHNT and CDR2 YENEEA come from the germline V gene. Trimming took 0 bases from V and 4 from J, leaving 12 bases between them. The full variable domain, in which reference TRBV11-3 and TRBJ1-4 provide the parts outside the CDR3, is EAGVVQSPRYKIIEKKQPVAFWCNPISGHNTLYWYLQNLGQGPELLIRYENEEAVDDSQLPKDRFSAERLKGVDSTLKIQPAELGDSAVYLCASSLDGGAHNEKLFFGSGTQLSVL.

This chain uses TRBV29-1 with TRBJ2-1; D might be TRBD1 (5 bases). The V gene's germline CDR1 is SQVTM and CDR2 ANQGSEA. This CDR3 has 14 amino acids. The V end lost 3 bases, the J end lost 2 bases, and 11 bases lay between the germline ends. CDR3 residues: CSVDARAPYNEQFF. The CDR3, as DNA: TGCAGCGTTGACGCCAGGGCTCCCTACAATGAGCAGTTCTTC.

The CDR3 here is CASSQVTVDQPQHF. CDR3 bases: TGCGCCAGCAGCCAAGTAACGGTCGATCAGCCCCAGCATTTT. This rearrangement joins TRBV4-1 to TRBJ1-5; D call uncertain. The CDR3 runs to 14 residues. V lost 1 base and J lost 5, with 9 bases in between. Germline-derived CDR1 and CDR2 are MGHRA and YSYEKL.

CDR3 sequence (DNA): TGTGCCAGCAGCGCCCTTCCACAGGGGCTGGACTATGGCTACACCTTC. Translating gives CASSALPQGLDYGYTF. This rearrangement joins TRBV13 to TRBJ1-2; 7 positions agree with TRBD1. This CDR3 region has 16 residues. CDR1 and CDR2 from the germline V gene are PRHDT and FYEKMQ (reference sequence). Trimming removed 5 bases from V and 3 bases from J; junction bases left unmatched: 12.

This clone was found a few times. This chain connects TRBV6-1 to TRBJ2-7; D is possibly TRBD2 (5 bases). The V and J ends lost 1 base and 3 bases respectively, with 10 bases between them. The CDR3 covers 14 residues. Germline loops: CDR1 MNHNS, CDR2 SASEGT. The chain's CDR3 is CASSEGGYYYEQYV. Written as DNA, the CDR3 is TGTGCCAGCAGTGAAGGCGGGTACTACTACGAGCAGTACGTC.

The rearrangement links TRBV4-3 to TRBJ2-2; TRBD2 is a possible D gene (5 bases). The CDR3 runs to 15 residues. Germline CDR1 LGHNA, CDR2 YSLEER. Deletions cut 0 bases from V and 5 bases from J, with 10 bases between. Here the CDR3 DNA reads TGCGCCAGCAGCCAAGATCGTAGCGTTACCGGGGAGCTGTTTTTT. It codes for CASSQDRSVTGELFF.

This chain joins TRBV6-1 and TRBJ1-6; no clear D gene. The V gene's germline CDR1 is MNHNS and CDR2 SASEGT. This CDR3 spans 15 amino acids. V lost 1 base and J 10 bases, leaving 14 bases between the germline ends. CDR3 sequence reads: CASSEDPGEHSPLHF. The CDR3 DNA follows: TGTGCCAGCAGTGAAGATCCCGGGGAACACTCACCCCTCCACTTT.

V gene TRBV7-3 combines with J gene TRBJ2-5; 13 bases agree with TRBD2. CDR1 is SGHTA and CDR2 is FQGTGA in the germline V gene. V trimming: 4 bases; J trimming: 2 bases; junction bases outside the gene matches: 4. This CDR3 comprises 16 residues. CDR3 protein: CASSSLAGGPQETQYF. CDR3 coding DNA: TGTGCCAGCAGCTCACTAGCGGGGGGGCCTCAAGAGACCCAGTACTTC.

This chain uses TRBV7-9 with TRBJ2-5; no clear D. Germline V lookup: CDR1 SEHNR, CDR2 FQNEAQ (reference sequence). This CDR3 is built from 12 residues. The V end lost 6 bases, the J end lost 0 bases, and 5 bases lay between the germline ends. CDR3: CASSRYQETQYF. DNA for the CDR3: TGTGCCAGCAGTCGGTACCAAGAGACCCAGTACTTC.

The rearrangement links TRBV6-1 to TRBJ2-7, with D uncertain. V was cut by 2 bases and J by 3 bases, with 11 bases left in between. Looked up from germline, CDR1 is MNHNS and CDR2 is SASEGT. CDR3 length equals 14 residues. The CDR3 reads CASSEYEEYYEQYV. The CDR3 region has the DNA TGTGCCAGCAGTGAATATGAAGAGTACTACGAGCAGTACGTC.

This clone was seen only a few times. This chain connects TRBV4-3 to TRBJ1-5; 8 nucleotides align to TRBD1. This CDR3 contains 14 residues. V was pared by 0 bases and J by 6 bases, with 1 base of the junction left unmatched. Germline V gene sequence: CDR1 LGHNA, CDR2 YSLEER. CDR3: CASSQDRGLQPQHF. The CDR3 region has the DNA TGCGCCAGCAGCCAAGACAGGGGGCTTCAGCCCCAGCATTTT.

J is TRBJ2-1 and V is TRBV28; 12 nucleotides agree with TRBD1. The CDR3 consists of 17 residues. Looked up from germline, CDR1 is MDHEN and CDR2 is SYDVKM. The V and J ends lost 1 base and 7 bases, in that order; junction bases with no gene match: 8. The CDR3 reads CASSLSEWGQGANEQFF. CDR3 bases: TGTGCCAGCAGTTTATCTGAGTGGGGACAGGGGGCGAATGAGCAGTTCTTC.

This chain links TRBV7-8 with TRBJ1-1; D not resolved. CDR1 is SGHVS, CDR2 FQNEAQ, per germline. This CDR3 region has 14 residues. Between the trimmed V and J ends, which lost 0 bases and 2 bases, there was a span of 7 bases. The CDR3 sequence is CASSLARVNTEAFF. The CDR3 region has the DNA TGTGCCAGCAGCTTAGCGCGAGTTAACACTGAAGCTTTCTTT.

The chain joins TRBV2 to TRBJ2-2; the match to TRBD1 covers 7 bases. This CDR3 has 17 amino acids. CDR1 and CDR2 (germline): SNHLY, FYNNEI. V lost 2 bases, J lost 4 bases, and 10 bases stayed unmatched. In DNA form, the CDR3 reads TGTGCCAGCAGTGAATTATCAGGGGGAATTGGCACCGGGGAGCTGTTTTTT. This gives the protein CASSELSGGIGTGELFF.

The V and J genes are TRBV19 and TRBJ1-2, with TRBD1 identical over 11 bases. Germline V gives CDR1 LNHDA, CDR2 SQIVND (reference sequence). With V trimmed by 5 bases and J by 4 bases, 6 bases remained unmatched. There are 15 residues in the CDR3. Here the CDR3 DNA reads TGTGCCAGTAGTTTTTCCGGGACAGGGGGCTATGGCTACACCTTC. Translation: CASSFSGTGGYGYTF. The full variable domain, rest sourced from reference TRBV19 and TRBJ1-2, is DGGITQSPKYLFRKEGQNVTLSCEQNLNHDAMYWYRQDPGQGLRLIYYSQIVNDFQKGDIAEGYSVSREKKESFPLTVTSAQKNPTAFYLCASSFSGTGGYGYTFGSGTRLTVV.

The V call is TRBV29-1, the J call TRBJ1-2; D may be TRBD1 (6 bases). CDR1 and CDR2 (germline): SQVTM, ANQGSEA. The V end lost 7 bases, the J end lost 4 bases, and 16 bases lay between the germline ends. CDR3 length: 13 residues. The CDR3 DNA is TGCAGCGCAGTTGGGGGGGCAAGCTATGGCTACACCTTC. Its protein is CSAVGGASYGYTF.

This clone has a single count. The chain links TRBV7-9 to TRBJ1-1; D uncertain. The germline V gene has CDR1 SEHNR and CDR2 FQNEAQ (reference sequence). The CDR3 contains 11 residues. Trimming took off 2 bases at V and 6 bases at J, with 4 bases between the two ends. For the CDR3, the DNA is TGTGCCAGCAGCTTAACTGCTGAAGCTTTCTTT. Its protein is CASSLTAEAFF.

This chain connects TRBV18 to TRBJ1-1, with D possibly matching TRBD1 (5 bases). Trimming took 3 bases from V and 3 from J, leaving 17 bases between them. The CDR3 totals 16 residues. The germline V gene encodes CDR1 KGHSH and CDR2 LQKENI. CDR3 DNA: TGTGCCAGCTCACCCGAGGGGCCCCAGCGGGACACTGAAGCTTTCTTT. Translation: CASSPEGPQRDTEAFF. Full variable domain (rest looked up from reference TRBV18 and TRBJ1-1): NAGVMQNPRHLVRRRGQEARLRCSPMKGHSHVYWYRQLPEEGLKFMVYLQKENIIDESGMPKERFSAEFPKEGPSILRIQQVVRGDSAAYFCASSPEGPQRDTEAFFGQGTRLTVV.

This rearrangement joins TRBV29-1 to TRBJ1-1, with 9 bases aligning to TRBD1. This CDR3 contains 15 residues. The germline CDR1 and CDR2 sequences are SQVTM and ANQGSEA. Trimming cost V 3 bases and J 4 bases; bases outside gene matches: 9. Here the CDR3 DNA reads TGCAGCGTTGAGCCCGGGACAGGGTTTGCCACTGAAGCTTTCTTT. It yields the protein CSVEPGTGFATEAFF. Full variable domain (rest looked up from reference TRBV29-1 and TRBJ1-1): SAVISQKPSRDICQRGTSLTIQCQVDSQVTMMFWYRQQPGQSLTLIATANQGSEATYESGFVIDKFPISRPNLTFSTLTVSNMSPEDSSIYLCSVEPGTGFATEAFFGQGTRLTVV.

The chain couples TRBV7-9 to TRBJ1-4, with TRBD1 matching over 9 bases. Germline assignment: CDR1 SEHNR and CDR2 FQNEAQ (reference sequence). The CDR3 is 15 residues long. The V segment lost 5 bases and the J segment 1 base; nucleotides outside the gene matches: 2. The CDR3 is CASSATGGTNEKLFF. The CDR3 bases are TGTGCCAGCAGCGCGACAGGGGGAACTAATGAAAAACTGTTTTTT.

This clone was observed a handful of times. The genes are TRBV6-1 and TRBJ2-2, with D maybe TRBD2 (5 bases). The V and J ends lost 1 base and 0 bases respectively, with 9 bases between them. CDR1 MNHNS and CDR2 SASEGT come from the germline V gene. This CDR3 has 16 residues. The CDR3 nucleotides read TGTGCCAGCAGTGAAGGGGTGGGAGCGAACACCGGGGAGCTGTTTTTT. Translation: CASSEGVGANTGELFF.

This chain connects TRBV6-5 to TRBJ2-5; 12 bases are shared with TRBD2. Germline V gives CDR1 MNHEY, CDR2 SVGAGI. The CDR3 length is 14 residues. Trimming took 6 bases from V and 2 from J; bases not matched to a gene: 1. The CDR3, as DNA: TGTGCCAGCAGAACTAGCGGGGGGCAAGAGACCCAGTACTTC. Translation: CASRTSGGQETQYF.

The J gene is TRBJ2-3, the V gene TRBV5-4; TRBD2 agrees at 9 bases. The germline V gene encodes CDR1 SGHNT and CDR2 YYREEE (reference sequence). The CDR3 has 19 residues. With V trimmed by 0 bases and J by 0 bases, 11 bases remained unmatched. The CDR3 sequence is CASSLDLSGGSTSTDTQYF. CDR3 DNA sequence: TGTGCCAGCAGCTTGGATCTGAGCGGGGGGAGCACTAGCACAGATACGCAGTATTTT.

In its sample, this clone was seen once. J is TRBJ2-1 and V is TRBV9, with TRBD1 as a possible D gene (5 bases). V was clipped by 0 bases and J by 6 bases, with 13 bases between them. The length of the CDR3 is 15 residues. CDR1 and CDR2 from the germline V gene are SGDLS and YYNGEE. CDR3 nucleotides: TGTGCCAGCAGCGTAGGGGCAGGGTCAGGCAATGAGCAGTTCTTC. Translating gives CASSVGAGSGNEQFF.

The CDR3 loop is CASSSIGGGQETQYF. The CDR3 DNA reads as TGTGCCAGCAGTTCCATTGGGGGAGGGCAAGAGACCCAGTACTTC. The chain joins TRBV6-5 to TRBJ2-5; 7 bases line up with TRBD2. The CDR3 length is 15 residues. Germline lookup yields CDR1 MNHEY and CDR2 SVGAGI. V trimming: 4 bases; J trimming: 2 bases; junction bases outside the gene matches: 7.

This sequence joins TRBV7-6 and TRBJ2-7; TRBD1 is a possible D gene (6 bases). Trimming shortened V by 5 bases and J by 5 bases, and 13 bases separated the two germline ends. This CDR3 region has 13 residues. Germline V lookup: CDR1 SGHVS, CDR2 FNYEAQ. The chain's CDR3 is CASSASQGNEQYV. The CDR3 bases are TGTGCCAGCAGCGCCTCTCAGGGGAACGAGCAGTACGTC.

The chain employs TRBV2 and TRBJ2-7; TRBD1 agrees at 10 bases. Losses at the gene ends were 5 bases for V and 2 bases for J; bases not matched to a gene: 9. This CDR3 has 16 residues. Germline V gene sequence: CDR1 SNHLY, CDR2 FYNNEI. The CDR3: CASSLKDGTGAYEQYV. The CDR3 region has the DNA TGTGCCAGCAGTCTCAAAGACGGGACAGGGGCCTACGAGCAGTACGTC.

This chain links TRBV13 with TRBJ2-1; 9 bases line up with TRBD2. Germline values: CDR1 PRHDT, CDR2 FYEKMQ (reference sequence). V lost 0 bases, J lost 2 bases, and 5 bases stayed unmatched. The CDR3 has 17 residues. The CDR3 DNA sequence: TGTGCCAGCAGCTTAGGCCGACTAGCGGTAACCTACAATGAGCAGTTCTTC. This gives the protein CASSLGRLAVTYNEQFF. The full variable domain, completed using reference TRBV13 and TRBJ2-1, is AAGVIQSPRHLIKEKRETATLKCYPIPRHDTVYWYQQGPGQDPQFLISFYEKMQSDKGSIPDRFSAQQFSDYHSELNMSSLELGDSALYFCASSLGRLAVTYNEQFFGPGTRLTVL.

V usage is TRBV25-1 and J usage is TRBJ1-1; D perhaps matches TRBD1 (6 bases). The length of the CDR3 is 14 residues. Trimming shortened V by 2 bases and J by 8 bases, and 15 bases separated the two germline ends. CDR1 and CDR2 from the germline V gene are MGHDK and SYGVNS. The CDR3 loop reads CASSERGHRGEAFF. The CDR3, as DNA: TGTGCCAGCAGTGAAAGGGGACATCGAGGGGAAGCTTTCTTT.